This T cell receptor beta chain was recorded in a study of blood T cells in healthy people across ages. A J-beta primer mix and a sample-barcoded 5' primer were used in a second PCR of about 7 to 12 cycles. Each CDR3 protein is one row after TCRdb ran MiXCR on the 5' RACE reads. The profile shows approximately 1.5 million distinct CDR3 sequences, roughly 43% of them singletons. This clonotype has only a few counts. This TCR derives from a woman between 18 and 30 years old in good health. Sequenced input: blood.

The CDR3 is CASSPRVRSSYNEQFF. CDR3 sequence (DNA): TGTGCCAGCAGCCCCCGAGTCAGGAGCTCCTACAATGAGCAGTTCTTC. This chain joins TRBV3-1 and TRBJ2-1; D not certain. Germline V gene lookup returns CDR1 LGHDT and CDR2 YNNKEL (reference sequence). This CDR3 has 16 amino acids. Trimming removed 4 bases from V and 0 bases from J, with 13 bases in between.